The 3 T cell receptor beta chains presented below share a single source sample, sequenced in a study of blood T cell repertoires in COVID-19. The table came from immunoSEQ multiplex PCR; TCRdb's copy has only in-frame clones and leaves some out. The profile shows approximately 340,000 clones, about 91% of them singletons. Sequenced material: peripheral blood. The receptors stem from a man in his thirties or forties with COVID-19, enrolled during active disease.

The chain has TRBV12-2 and TRBJ2-7; no check of the table's D call, TRBD2, against the DNA was made. TRBV12-2 is assigned pseudogene status. The CDR3 length is 22 residues. The DNA of the CDR3 is TGTGCAAGTCGCTTAGCGGGACAGGACGGGACTAGCGGACCTAAGATTTTATACGAGCAGTACTTC. Translated: CASRLAGQDGTSGPKILYEQYF.

This clone was seen only once. The V call is TRBV6-2 or TRBV6-3, the J call TRBJ1-2; tentative D call: TRBD1 (6 bases). CDR3 length: 14 amino acids. Germline CDR1 reads MNHEY; CDR2 reads SVGEGT. Trimming removed 6 bases from V and 4 bases from J, with 15 bases in between. CDR3 protein: CASSLQGGSYGYTF. In nucleotides, the CDR3 is TGTGCCAGCAGCCTACAGGGAGGGAGCTATGGCTACACCTTC.

The V call is TRBV19, the J call TRBJ1-6; the match to TRBD1 covers 10 bases. Germline V gene lookup returns CDR1 LNHDA and CDR2 SQIVND (reference sequence). This CDR3 has 15 residues. V lost 6 bases and J lost 7; bases outside the gene matches: 6. The CDR3 protein is CASRVTGGINSPLHF. DNA for the CDR3: TGTGCCAGTAGGGTGACAGGGGGCATAAATTCACCCCTCCACTTT.